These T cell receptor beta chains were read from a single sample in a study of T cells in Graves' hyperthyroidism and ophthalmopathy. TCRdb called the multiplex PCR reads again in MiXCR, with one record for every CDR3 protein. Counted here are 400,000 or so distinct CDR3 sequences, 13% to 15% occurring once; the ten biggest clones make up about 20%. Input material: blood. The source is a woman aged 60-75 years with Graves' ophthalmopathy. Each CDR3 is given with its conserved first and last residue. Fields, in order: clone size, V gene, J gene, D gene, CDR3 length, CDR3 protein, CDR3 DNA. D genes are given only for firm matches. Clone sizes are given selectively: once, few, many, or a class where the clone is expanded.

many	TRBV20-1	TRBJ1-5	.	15	CSARDRRGKGQPQHF	TGCAGTGCTAGAGATCGTAGGGGGAAGGGTCAGCCCCAGCATTTT
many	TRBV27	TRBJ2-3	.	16	CASSYLAARSTDTQYF	TGTGCCAGCAGTTACTTAGCAGCCCGTAGCACAGATACGCAGTATTTT
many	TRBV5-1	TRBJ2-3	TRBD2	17	CASSLVPSGTLTDTQYF	TGCGCCAGCAGCTTGGTGCCTAGCGGGACCCTCACAGATACGCAGTATTTT
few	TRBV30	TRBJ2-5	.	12	CAWSFPMETQYF	TGTGCCTGGAGTTTTCCAATGGAGACCCAGTACTTC
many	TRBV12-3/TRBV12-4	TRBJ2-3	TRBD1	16	CASSFNLDRSTDTQYF	TGTGCCAGCAGTTTCAACCTGGACAGGTCCACAGATACGCAGTATTTT
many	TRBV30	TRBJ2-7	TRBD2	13	CAWILAGTNEQYF	TGTGCCTGGATACTAGCGGGGACTAATGAGCAGTACTTC
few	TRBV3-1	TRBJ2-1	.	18	CASSRGDGGIVGGNEQFF	TGTGCCAGCAGCCGGGGGGATGGGGGGATTGTGGGAGGCAATGAGCAGTTCTTC
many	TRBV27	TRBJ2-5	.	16	CASSFMGREYQETQYF	TGTGCCAGCAGTTTCATGGGTCGAGAGTACCAAGAGACCCAGTACTTC
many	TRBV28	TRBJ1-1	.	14	CASSSPGFNTEAFF	TGTGCCAGCAGTAGCCCCGGCTTCAACACTGAAGCTTTCTTT
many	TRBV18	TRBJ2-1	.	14	CASSLTTGYNEQFF	TGTGCCAGCTCGCTCACGACGGGATACAATGAGCAGTTCTTC
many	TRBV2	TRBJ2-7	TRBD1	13	CASSLYRGYEQYF	TGTGCCAGCAGTCTTTACAGGGGGTACGAGCAGTACTTC
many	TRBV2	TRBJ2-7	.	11	CASKRTSEQYF	TGTGCCAGCAAGAGGACGTCCGAGCAGTACTTC
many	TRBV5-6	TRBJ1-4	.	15	CASSLGGFGGEKLFF	TGTGCCAGCAGCTTGGGAGGGTTCGGTGGTGAAAAACTGTTTTTT
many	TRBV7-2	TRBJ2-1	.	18	CASSSRGGAGTTYNEQFF	TGTGCCAGCAGCTCCCGAGGAGGGGCGGGTACCACCTACAATGAGCAGTTCTTC
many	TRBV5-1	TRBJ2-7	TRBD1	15	CASSLATGGLGEQYF	TGCGCCAGCAGCTTGGCCACAGGGGGCCTGGGCGAGCAGTACTTC
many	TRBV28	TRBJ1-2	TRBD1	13	CASSPTGHYGYTF	TGTGCCAGCAGTCCGACAGGGCACTATGGCTACACCTTC
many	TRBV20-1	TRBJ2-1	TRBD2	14	CSAFSGSSYNEQFF	TGCAGTGCTTTTAGCGGGAGCTCCTACAATGAGCAGTTCTTC
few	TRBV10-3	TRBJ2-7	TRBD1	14	CAIKTGTGAYEQYF	TGTGCCATCAAAACCGGGACAGGGGCCTACGAGCAGTACTTC
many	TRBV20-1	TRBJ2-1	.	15	CSAREAGRLYNEQFF	TGCAGTGCTAGAGAAGCAGGGCGTCTCTACAATGAGCAGTTCTTC
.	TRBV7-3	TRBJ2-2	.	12	CASSSLAGELFF	TGTGCCAGCAGCTCCCTCGCCGGGGAGCTGTTTTTT